The 18 T cell receptor beta chains given below trace back to one sample, sequenced in a study of T cells after yellow fever vaccination. One entry per CDR3 protein, called by TCRdb with MiXCR from the 5' RACE reads. The sample has about 220,000 distinct CDR3 sequences, under 3.5% seen once; the top ten hold 3.2%. Sequenced here: CD4+ T cells sorted from PBMCs, sampled 10 days after the yellow fever booster vaccination. The receptors stem from a man between 18 and 35 years old who received the YFV17D yellow fever vaccine.

This clonotype was seen at least ten times. This chain connects TRBV7-2 to TRBJ2-3; TRBD2 aligns across 9 bases. CDR3 length: 14 residues. V lost 7 bases and J lost 4; bases outside the gene matches: 6. Germline CDR1 reads SGHTA; CDR2 reads FQGNSA. This CDR3 reads CASIVAGGADTQYF. CDR3 in DNA: TGTGCCAGCATTGTGGCGGGGGGGGCAGATACGCAGTATTTT.

This clonotype was observed at least ten times. The gene calls are TRBV4-3 and TRBJ2-7; no reliable D call. The CDR3 contains 14 residues. The V and J ends lost 0 bases and 1 base respectively, with 7 bases between them. Germline CDR1 reads LGHNA; CDR2 reads YSLEER. The CDR3 sequence is CASSQEAASYEQYF. Written as DNA, the CDR3 is TGCGCCAGCAGCCAAGAGGCAGCTTCCTACGAGCAGTACTTC.

Only a few counts were recorded for this clonotype. This rearrangement joins TRBV3-1 to TRBJ2-3; tentatively, D is TRBD1 (6 bases). The CDR3 has 15 residues. Germline V CDR1 and CDR2: LGHDT, YNNKEL (reference sequence). Trimming took 3 bases from V and 2 from J, leaving 12 bases between them. DNA of the CDR3: TGTGCCAGCAGCCACCCACAGGGTTCCACAGATACGCAGTATTTT. Protein: CASSHPQGSTDTQYF.

This clonotype was found many times. The chain uses TRBV4-3 and TRBJ2-1; the D call may be TRBD1 or TRBD2 (5 bases each). V was trimmed by 2 bases and J by 6 bases, leaving 20 bases between them. The CDR3 has 17 amino acids. Germline loops: CDR1 LGHNA, CDR2 YSLEER. The DNA of the CDR3 is TGCGCCAGCAGCCAAAGGGTGTTTCGGGGCCCAACCAATGAGCAGTTCTTC. This encodes CASSQRVFRGPTNEQFF.

Many counts were recorded for this clonotype. The chain joins TRBV20-1 to TRBJ1-5, with D perhaps matching TRBD1 (5 bases). Germline loops: CDR1 DFQATT, CDR2 SNEGSKA (reference sequence). The CDR3 sequence is 16 residues long. V gave up 4 bases and J gave up 0 bases, with 16 bases separating them. CDR3 amino acids: CSAKLSSGISNQPQHF. CDR3 nucleotide sequence: TGCAGTGCTAAATTATCCTCAGGGATTAGCAATCAGCCCCAGCATTTT.

The chain is built from TRBV5-6 and TRBJ2-7; 11 nucleotides match TRBD2. The CDR3 is made up of 15 amino acids. The junction had 8 bases not matched to a gene; V was cut back by 4 bases and J by 5 bases. Germline V lookup: CDR1 SGHDT, CDR2 YYEEEE. The CDR3 DNA sequence: TGTGCCAGCAGCCGCCCGGGACTAGCGGTGAACGAGCAGTACTTC. Its translation: CASSRPGLAVNEQYF. The full variable domain, rest sourced from reference TRBV5-6 and TRBJ2-7, is DAGVTQSPTHLIKTRGQQVTLRCSPKSGHDTVSWYQQALGQGPQFIFQYYEEEERQRGNFPDRFSGHQFPNYSSELNVNALLLGDSALYLCASSRPGLAVNEQYFGPGTRLTVT.

This clonotype was observed a handful of times. This chain links TRBV20-1 with TRBJ2-1, with D perhaps TRBD2 (6 bases). In germline, CDR1 is DFQATT, CDR2 SNEGSKA (reference sequence). The germline V and J ends were trimmed by 4 bases and 4 bases, with 8 bases remaining between them. CDR3 length: 12 residues. The CDR3 DNA follows: TGCAGTGCTAAGGGAGGATACAATGAGCAGTTCTTC. Translated: CSAKGGYNEQFF.

This chain joins TRBV29-1 and TRBJ2-2, with no clear D. The V and J ends lost 5 bases and 7 bases respectively, with 11 bases between them. The CDR3 contains 12 residues. Germline CDR1 reads SQVTM; CDR2 reads ANQGSEA. CDR3 protein: CSVRQQVGELFF. Written as DNA, the CDR3 is TGCAGCGTTCGCCAGCAGGTCGGGGAGCTGTTTTTT.

This clonotype occurred many times. The chain couples TRBV7-2 to TRBJ2-3, with 9 bases matching TRBD1. The CDR3 is 14 residues long. Trimming at V came to 5 bases and at J to 7 bases, leaving 7 bases not matched to a gene. The germline V gene encodes CDR1 SGHTA and CDR2 FQGNSA. The CDR3 bases are TGTGCCAGCAGCGCCCCCGGGACAGGGTATACGCAGTATTTT. The encoded protein is CASSAPGTGYTQYF.

In its sample, this clonotype was seen a few times. The junction departs from germline at one end; a sequencing error may be responsible. The J gene is TRBJ2-1, the V gene TRBV5-4; D is uncertain. Germline V lookup: CDR1 SGHNT, CDR2 YYREEE (reference sequence). The CDR3 consists of 14 residues. The CDR3 protein is CASSFQTSYTEQFF. The DNA for the CDR3 is TGTGCCAGCAGCTTTCAGACCTCCTACACTGAGCAGTTCTTC.

As concerns this clonotype: This may arise from a read error, as a much more abundant clone is one base away. The rearrangement links TRBV20-1 to TRBJ2-1; 7 positions agree with TRBD2. Germline V lookup: CDR1 DFQATT, CDR2 SNEGSKA (reference sequence). Germline trimming cut 3 bases from V and 5 bases from J; bases unmatched to any gene: 4. CDR3 length: 13 amino acids. CDR3 coding DNA: TGCAGTGCTAGGTGGGGGAGGGACAATGAGCAGTTCTTC. Amino acids: CSARWGRDNEQFF.

The sample holds a few counts of this clonotype. This sequence joins TRBV20-1 and TRBJ2-1; the match to TRBD2 covers 11 bases. The ends lost 1 base at V and 5 bases at J; junction bases unmatched: 4. Germline CDR1 and CDR2: DFQATT and SNEGSKA (reference sequence). This CDR3 is built from 15 residues. CDR3 sequence: CSARVLTSGDNEQFF. The CDR3 nucleotides are TGCAGTGCTAGAGTCCTGACTAGCGGGGACAATGAGCAGTTCTTC.

This clonotype was counted at least ten times. V and J are TRBV7-2 and TRBJ2-3; 7 nucleotides match TRBD2. The length of the CDR3 is 15 residues. The germline CDR1 and CDR2 sequences are SGHTA and FQGNSA. Trimming cost V 8 bases and J 4 bases; bases outside gene matches: 12. This CDR3 is CASSRWGGAADTQYF. CDR3 bases: TGTGCCAGCTCCCGCTGGGGAGGGGCCGCAGATACGCAGTATTTT.

The V call is TRBV15, the J call TRBJ1-2; the D is unclear. Trimming shortened V by 6 bases and J by 0 bases, and 11 bases separated the two germline ends. The CDR3 sequence is 14 residues long. The germline gives CDR1 LNHNV, CDR2 YYDKDF (reference sequence). The CDR3 is CATRFGTSNYGYTF. In DNA, the CDR3 is TGTGCCACCAGATTCGGTACCTCTAACTATGGCTACACCTTC.

This clonotype was seen many times. This sequence joins TRBV10-3 and TRBJ2-2; 12 bases align to TRBD2. The CDR3 has 16 residues. The J segment lost 4 bases and the V segment lost 11 bases, leaving 11 bases of the junction unmatched. Germline CDR1 is ENHRY and CDR2 is SYGVKD. The CDR3 region is CASRLAGDRSTGELFF. CDR3 DNA sequence: TGTGCCTCCCGACTAGCGGGGGATCGGAGCACCGGGGAGCTGTTTTTT.

V usage is TRBV4-1 and J usage is TRBJ1-1; maybe TRBD1 (6 bases). Per the germline V gene, CDR1 is MGHRA and CDR2 is YSYEKL. V gave up 0 bases and J gave up 7 bases, with 12 bases separating them. This CDR3 contains 14 residues. CDR3 amino acids: CASSQDLRGNEAFF. In nucleotides, the CDR3 is TGCGCCAGCAGCCAAGATCTTAGGGGGAATGAAGCTTTCTTT.

This clonotype was counted ten times or more. The chain combines TRBV7-9 with TRBJ2-7; TRBD1 is a possible D gene (5 bases). CDR3 length equals 14 residues. The V end lost 2 bases, the J end lost 5 bases, and 13 bases lay between the germline ends. Germline CDR1 SEHNR, CDR2 FQNEAQ (reference sequence). CDR3 DNA: TGTGCCAGCAGCTTAAGGGGCCCCAGGGACGAGCAGTACTTC. It yields the protein CASSLRGPRDEQYF. The full variable domain, in which reference TRBV7-9 and TRBJ2-7 provide the parts outside the CDR3, is DTGVSQNPRHKITKRGQNVTFRCDPISEHNRLYWYRQTLGQGPEFLTYFQNEAQLEKSRLLSDRFSAERPKGSFSTLEIQRTEQGDSAMYLCASSLRGPRDEQYFGPGTRLTVT.

This clonotype was observed a few times. The chain has TRBV7-3 and TRBJ1-2; 10 bases align to TRBD1. This CDR3 is 13 amino acids long. CDR1 is SGHTA and CDR2 is FQGTGA in the germline V gene. V was clipped by 5 bases and J by 8 bases; unmatched bases: 5. The CDR3: CASSPTGGYGYTF. CDR3 sequence (DNA): TGTGCCAGCAGCCCGACAGGGGGCTACGGCTACACCTTC.